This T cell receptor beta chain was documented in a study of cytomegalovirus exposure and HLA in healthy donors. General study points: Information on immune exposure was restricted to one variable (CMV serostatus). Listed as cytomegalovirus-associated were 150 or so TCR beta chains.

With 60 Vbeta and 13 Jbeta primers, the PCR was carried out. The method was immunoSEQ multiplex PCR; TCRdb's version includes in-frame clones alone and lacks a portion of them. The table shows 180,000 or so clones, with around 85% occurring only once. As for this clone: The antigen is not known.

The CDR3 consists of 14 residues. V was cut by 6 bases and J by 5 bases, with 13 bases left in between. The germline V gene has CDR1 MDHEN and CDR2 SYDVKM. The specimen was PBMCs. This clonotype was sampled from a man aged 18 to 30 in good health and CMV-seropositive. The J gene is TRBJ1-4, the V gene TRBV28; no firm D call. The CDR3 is CASSQTGYNEKLFF. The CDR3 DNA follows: TGTGCCAGCAGCCAGACGGGGTACAATGAAAAACTGTTTTTT.